This TCR beta chain was captured in a study of beta chain features in type 1 diabetes. CD45RO/CCR7/CD25/CD127/CD95/CD27 staining was used to isolate CD4+ naive, central memory, regulatory and stem cell-like memory cells by sorting. Since all of the isolated RNA was reverse transcribed, expressed TCRB transcripts were what got sequenced. The table came from immunoSEQ multiplex PCR; TCRdb's copy has only in-frame clones and leaves some out. The table has 400,000 to 600,000 clones, approximately 31% seen once; the top ten hold 0.05% to 0.065%. The specimen sequenced was naive CD4+ T cells from blood. This TCR derives from a man aged 18 to 29 in good health.

The CDR3 loop is CAIRDGQGKETQYF. CDR3 bases: TGTGCCATCAGGGATGGACAGGGGAAGGAGACCCAGTACTTC. The rearrangement links TRBV10-3 to TRBJ2-5; 9 bases align to TRBD1. Germline lookup yields CDR1 ENHRY and CDR2 SYGVKD. Trimming cost V 6 bases and J 5 bases; bases outside gene matches: 7. The CDR3 has 14 residues.